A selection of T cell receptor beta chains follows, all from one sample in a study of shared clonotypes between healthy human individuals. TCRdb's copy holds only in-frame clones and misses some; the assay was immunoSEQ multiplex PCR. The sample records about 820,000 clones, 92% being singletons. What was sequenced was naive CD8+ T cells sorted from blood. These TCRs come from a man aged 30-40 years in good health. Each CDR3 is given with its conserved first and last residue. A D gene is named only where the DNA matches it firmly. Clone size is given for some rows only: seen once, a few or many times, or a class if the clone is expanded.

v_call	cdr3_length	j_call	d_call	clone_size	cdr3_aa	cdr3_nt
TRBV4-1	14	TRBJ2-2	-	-	CASSPDKNTGELFF	TGCGCCAGCAGCCCGGACAAGAACACCGGGGAGCTGTTTTTT
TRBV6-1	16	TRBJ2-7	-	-	CASSENVRSDSYEQYF	TGTGCCAGCAGTGAAAACGTTCGCTCGGATTCCTACGAGCAGTACTTC
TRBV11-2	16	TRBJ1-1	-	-	CASSALKGGIRTEAFF	TGTGCCAGCAGCGCACTTAAGGGGGGGATAAGAACTGAAGCTTTCTTT
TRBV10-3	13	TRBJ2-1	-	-	CAISEFSGDEQFF	TGTGCCATCAGTGAGTTTTCCGGGGATGAGCAGTTCTTC
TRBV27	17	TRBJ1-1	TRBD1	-	CASSPFLGQGAHTEAFF	TGTGCCAGCAGTCCTTTTCTCGGGCAGGGGGCACACACTGAAGCTTTCTTT
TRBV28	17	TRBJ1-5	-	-	CASSSGNGARGNQPQHF	TGTGCCAGCAGTTCAGGGAATGGAGCGAGGGGCAATCAGCCCCAGCATTTT
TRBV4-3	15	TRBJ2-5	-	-	CASSLRRRDGETQYF	TGCGCCAGCAGCCTAAGGCGTCGAGACGGGGAGACCCAGTACTTC
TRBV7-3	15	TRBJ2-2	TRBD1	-	CASRWGQGASGELFF	TGTGCCAGCAGGTGGGGACAGGGGGCCTCCGGGGAGCTGTTTTTT
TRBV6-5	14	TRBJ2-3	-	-	CASRQHGGTDTQYF	TGTGCCAGCAGGCAACATGGGGGCACAGATACGCAGTATTTT
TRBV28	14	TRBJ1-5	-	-	CASSFRRSNQPQHF	TGTGCCAGCAGTTTCCGGCGGAGCAATCAGCCCCAGCATTTT
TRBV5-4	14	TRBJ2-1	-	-	CASTLTQTDNEQFF	TGTGCCAGCACCCTGACCCAGACGGACAATGAGCAGTTCTTC
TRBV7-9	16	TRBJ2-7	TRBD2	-	CASSPRTSGSSYEQYF	TGTGCCAGCAGCCCCCGGACTAGCGGGAGCTCCTACGAGCAGTACTTC
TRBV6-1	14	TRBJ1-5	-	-	CASSQNRVGQPQHF	TGTGCCAGCAGTCAAAACAGGGTAGGTCAGCCCCAGCATTTT
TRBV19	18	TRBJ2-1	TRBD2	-	CASSPGLAGEGPYNEQFF	TGTGCCAGTAGTCCGGGACTAGCGGGAGAGGGGCCCTACAATGAGCAGTTCTTC
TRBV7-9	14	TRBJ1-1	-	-	CASRDTGIWAEAFF	TGTGCCAGCAGGGATACAGGGATTTGGGCTGAAGCTTTCTTT
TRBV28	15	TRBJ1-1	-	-	CASSFGRGSNTEAFF	TGTGCCAGCAGTTTTGGTAGGGGCTCGAACACTGAAGCTTTCTTT
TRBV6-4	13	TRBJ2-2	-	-	CASRDWNTGELFF	TGTGCCAGCAGGGACTGGAACACCGGGGAGCTGTTTTTT
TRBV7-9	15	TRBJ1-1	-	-	CASRDPGQLIHKAFF	TGTGCCAGCAGGGACCCCGGACAGCTCATACATAAAGCTTTCTTT
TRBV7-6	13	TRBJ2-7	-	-	CASSLDGSYEQYF	TGTGCCAGCAGCTTAGACGGCTCCTACGAGCAGTACTTC
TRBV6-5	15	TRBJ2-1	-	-	CASSYVTGSYNEQFF	TGTGCCAGCAGTTACGTGACAGGCTCCTACAATGAGCAGTTCTTC
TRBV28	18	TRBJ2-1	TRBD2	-	CASSLFLAGTSAYNEQFF	TGTGCCAGCAGTTTGTTTCTAGCCGGGACTAGCGCATACAATGAGCAGTTCTTC
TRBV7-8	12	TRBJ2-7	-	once	CASAYWGYEQYF	TGTGCCAGCGCCTATTGGGGATACGAGCAGTACTTC
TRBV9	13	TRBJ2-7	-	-	CASSVFWGDEQYF	TGTGCCAGCAGCGTTTTTTGGGGGGACGAGCAGTACTTC
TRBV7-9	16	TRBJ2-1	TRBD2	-	CASSLNSGREYNEQFF	TGTGCCAGCAGCTTAAACAGCGGGAGAGAATACAATGAGCAGTTCTTC
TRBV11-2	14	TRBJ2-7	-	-	CASSFGSLGYEQYF	TGTGCCAGCAGCTTTGGGTCACTCGGGTACGAGCAGTACTTC
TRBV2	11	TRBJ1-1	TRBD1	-	CASKTGTEAFF	TGTGCCAGCAAGACAGGGACTGAAGCTTTCTTT
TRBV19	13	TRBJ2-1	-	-	CASSTLALDEQFF	TGTGCCAGTAGTACCCTAGCTCTCGATGAGCAGTTCTTC
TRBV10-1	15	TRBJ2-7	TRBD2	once	CASSESPSGKYEQYF	TGCGCCAGCAGTGAGTCCCCTAGCGGGAAATACGAGCAGTACTTC
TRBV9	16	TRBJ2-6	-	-	CASSVRSQSGANVLTF	TGTGCCAGCAGCGTACGTAGTCAGTCTGGGGCCAACGTCCTGACTTTC
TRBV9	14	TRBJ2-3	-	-	CASSVEVLADTQYF	TGTGCCAGCAGCGTTGAGGTTTTGGCAGATACGCAGTATTTT
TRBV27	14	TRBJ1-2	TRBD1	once	CASSSTTGVSGYTF	TGTGCCAGCAGTTCGACCACAGGGGTTAGCGGCTACACCTTC
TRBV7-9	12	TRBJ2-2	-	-	CASSLAVWELFF	TGTGCCAGCAGCTTAGCCGTCTGGGAGCTGTTTTTT
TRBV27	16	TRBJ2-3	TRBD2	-	CASSSGTTKRLDTQYF	TGTGCCAGCAGTTCCGGGACTACCAAGCGTCTAGATACGCAGTATTTT
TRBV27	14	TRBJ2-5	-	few	CASSLLGAEETQYF	TGTGCCAGCAGTTTGTTGGGGGCTGAAGAGACCCAGTACTTC
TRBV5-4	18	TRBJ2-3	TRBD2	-	CASSFSASGRSSTDTQYF	TGTGCCAGCAGCTTTTCGGCTAGCGGGAGGTCTAGCACAGATACGCAGTATTTT
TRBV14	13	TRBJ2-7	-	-	CASSQFPGAEQYF	TGTGCCAGCAGCCAATTCCCAGGGGCCGAGCAGTACTTC
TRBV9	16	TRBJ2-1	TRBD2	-	CASSAQAGGPFNEQFF	TGTGCCAGCAGCGCACAAGCGGGAGGGCCATTCAATGAGCAGTTCTTC
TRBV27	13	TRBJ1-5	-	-	CASSLSMRDSQHF	TGTGCCAGCAGTTTATCGATGAGGGATTCCCAGCATTTT
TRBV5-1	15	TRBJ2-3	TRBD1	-	CASSLGQGATDTQYF	TGCGCCAGCAGCTTGGGACAGGGGGCTACAGATACGCAGTATTTT
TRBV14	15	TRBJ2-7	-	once	CASTYGSGGSYEQYF	TGTGCCAGCACCTACGGGTCTGGGGGCTCCTACGAGCAGTACTTC
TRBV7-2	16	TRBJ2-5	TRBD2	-	CASSLWGLAGQETQYF	TGTGCCAGCAGCTTATGGGGACTAGCGGGCCAAGAGACCCAGTACTTC
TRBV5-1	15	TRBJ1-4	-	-	CASSLDWTVNEKLFF	TGCGCCAGCAGCTTGGATTGGACAGTAAATGAAAAACTGTTTTTT
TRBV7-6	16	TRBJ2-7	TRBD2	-	CASSSPSGTVSYEQYF	TGTGCCAGCAGCTCCCCTAGCGGGACAGTCTCCTACGAGCAGTACTTC
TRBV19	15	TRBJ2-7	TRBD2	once	CASSFSGRGSYEQYF	TGTGCCAGTAGTTTTAGCGGGAGGGGTTCATACGAGCAGTACTTC
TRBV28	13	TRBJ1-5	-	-	CASDLGGYQPQHF	TGTGCCAGCGACCTTGGGGGATATCAGCCCCAGCATTTT
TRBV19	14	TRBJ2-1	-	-	CASSFRGAYNEQFF	TGTGCCAGTAGTTTCAGGGGGGCCTACAATGAGCAGTTCTTC
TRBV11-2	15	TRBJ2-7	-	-	CASSLDVGAVWEQYF	TGTGCCAGCAGCTTAGACGTGGGGGCGGTATGGGAGCAGTACTTC
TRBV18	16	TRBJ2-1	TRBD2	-	CASSLVAGGPYNEQFF	TGTGCCAGCTCACTGGTAGCGGGAGGGCCTTACAATGAGCAGTTCTTC
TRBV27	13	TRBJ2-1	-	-	CASSLSPGTFPFF	TGTGCCAGCAGTTTATCCCCGGGAACCTTTCCGTTCTTC
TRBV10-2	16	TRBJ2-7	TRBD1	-	CASTPEGTDLSYEQYF	TGCGCCAGCACCCCGGAAGGGACAGACTTATCCTACGAGCAGTACTTC